This TCR beta chain was sequenced during a study of shared clonotypes between healthy human individuals. Study results and limitations: Clonotype sharing among the donors was expected to vary with sequencing depth. It was the non-shared clonotypes that had lower generation probabilities than clonotypes shared by all four donors. Some naive CD4 clonotypes, about 5.5%, turned up in common across a handful of donors.

Terminally differentiated effector memory CD45RA+ cells were excluded by CCR7 positive selection of CD45RO-negative cells. The donors were adults (healthy and HIV-negative) with no recent acute infections or vaccinations. Clones were sequenced by immunoSEQ multiplex PCR, and TCRdb holds only the in-frame ones, with some missing. The table records about 2 million clones, less than 95% of them present only once. Remarks on this clone: Its antigen is still unknown.

Deletions cut 6 bases from V and 7 bases from J, with 16 bases between. The CDR3 has 13 amino acids. Germline CDR1 reads MNHEY; CDR2 reads SVGAGI. This receptor was taken from a man between 18 and 29 years old in good health. The specimen sequenced was naive CD8+ T cells sorted from blood. The V call is TRBV6-5, the J call TRBJ2-7; D gene unclear. The CDR3 sequence is CASSPSTMGEQYF. CDR3 nucleotides: TGTGCCAGCAGCCCGAGTACTATGGGGGAGCAGTACTTC.